This T cell receptor (beta chain) was retrieved from a study of PD-1 blockade in classical Hodgkin lymphoma (dated by TCRdb to the early 2020s). With regard to the full study: Nivolumab dosing was 3 mg/kg intravenously every 2 weeks, continuing until either disease progression or unacceptable toxicity. The study used TCR beta sequencing and CyTOF to define a peripheral blood immune signature of response to PD-1 blockade in classical Hodgkin lymphoma. General conclusions and limits of the study: The study covered only a single clinical trial cohort, and the causes of the repertoire differences, possibly disease activity or prior therapy, were still not defined. Among trial patients, those achieving complete response had baseline diversity similar to that of newly diagnosed patients, while diversity was significantly lower in partial responders and progressors. CD4+ but not CD8+ TCR diversity rose significantly by C4D1 (p=0.0027 vs p=0.16), most apparent in complete responders (p=0.02). Baseline TCR diversity was reported as lower in newly diagnosed patients than in healthy donors, and lower still in relapsed/refractory patients. Lower diversity was seen in patients whose nivolumab began less than 1 year after ASCT, and these patients were left out of later analyses so that immune reconstitution would not confound the results.

This specimen's time point label, per the study, means: cycle 1 day 1 (C1D1), immediately before nivolumab initiation. All trial patients had relapsed after autologous stem cell transplantation, with cohorts A, B and C differing in prior brentuximab vedotin exposure. Using a Miltenyi CD4+ T cell isolation kit, CD4+ T cells were purified from thawed PBMCs through magnetic negative selection. The trial cohort comprised approximately 55 patients with relapsed/refractory classical Hodgkin lymphoma whose best overall responses were complete response, partial response or progressive disease. In the multi-cohort phase II CheckMate 205 trial, trial patients received single-agent nivolumab. Best overall response was determined by an independent review committee according to the 2007 International Working Group response criteria. Trial PBMCs were collected immediately before nivolumab initiation (C1D1) and during therapy at cycle 2 day 1 and cycle 4 day 1. Peripheral blood was collected in 8 mL Vacutainer Cell Preparation Tubes, from which PBMCs were isolated by centrifugation and then cryopreserved. Purified CD4+ and CD8+ fractions were generated only in cases for which an additional PBMC sample was available. Magnetically labelled cells were removed on LS columns in a quadroMACS separator, and the flow-through was collected as the purified fraction.

The germline ends are 17 bases apart after V is trimmed by 9 bases and J by 0 bases. The CDR3 starts with the cysteine, ends with the phenylalanine, and has 16 residues. Only the CDR3 part of the read is kept: 48 bases, read in frame from the first base. CDR1 and CDR2 are read off the germline V gene (reference sequence) as MNHEY and SMNVEV. For this clone: Its cognate antigen has yet to be identified. No much larger clonotype is one base removed from it; base qualities were not supplied.

The Qiagen DNeasy kit was used to extract genomic DNA both from unsorted PBMCs and from the negatively selected CD4+ and CD8+ fractions. TCR beta CDR3 regions were subjected to amplification by immunoSEQ multiplex PCR with primers that anneal to V and J segments. A synthetic immune receptor repertoire was used to minimize amplification bias, and remaining bias was computationally removed after sequencing. As for how the authors treated the data: Repertoire diversity was quantified as the Shannon entropy index using custom Python scripts. Unsorted, CD4+ and CD8+ repertoires were analyzed separately, except in combined analyses where CD4+ and CD8+ sequences were merged in silico. Clonal expansion was defined as at least a 2-fold frequency increase after treatment relative to C1D1, with a pseudocount of 0.5 for undetected baseline clones. Singleton clones were defined as clones with 0 or 1 copy at C1D1, and non-singleton clones were defined as clones with 2 or more copies. By matching protein sequences in sorted samples from the same patient, clones expanded in unsorted samples were annotated as CD4+, CD8+ or unknown. Wilcoxon tests were applied to paired samples to test diversity changes from C1D1 to C4D1. Imported from immuneACCESS, the table was reduced by TCRdb to in-frame sequences with V and J called. These copies leave out some clones; in studies compared against another copy, an unresolved V gene accounts for under half, and the cause of the remainder is not known. For V, J and clone size, that table is used; D and trimming come from the DNA. Here the sample has 15,000 to 20,000 clones; around 81% occur a single time. The top ten hold 1% of the sample.

Sample: CD4+ T cells from blood, taken at baseline. The chain is encoded by TRBV27 joined to TRBJ1-4; TRBD1 is a weak D gene call, 6 bases matching. This sequence was found in a human donor with classical Hodgkin lymphoma. Here the CDR3 is given as CARGDSGVSTNEKLFF. At the DNA level, the sequence is TGTGCCAGGGGCGACTCAGGGGTTTCAACTAATGAAAAACTGTTTTTT.